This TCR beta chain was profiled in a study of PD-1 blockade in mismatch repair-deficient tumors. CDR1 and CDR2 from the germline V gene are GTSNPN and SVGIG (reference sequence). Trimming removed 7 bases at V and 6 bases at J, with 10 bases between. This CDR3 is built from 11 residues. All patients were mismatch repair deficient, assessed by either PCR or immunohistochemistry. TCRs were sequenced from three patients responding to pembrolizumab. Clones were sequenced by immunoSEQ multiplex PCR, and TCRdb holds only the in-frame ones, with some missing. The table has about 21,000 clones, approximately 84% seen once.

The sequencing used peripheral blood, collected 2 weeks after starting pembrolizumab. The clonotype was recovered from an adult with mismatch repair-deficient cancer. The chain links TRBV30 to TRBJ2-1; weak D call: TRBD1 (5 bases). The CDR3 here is CAFHRFNEQFF. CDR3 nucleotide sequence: TGTGCCTTCCACAGGTTCAATGAGCAGTTCTTC.